The present T cell receptor beta chain was sequenced within a study of cytomegalovirus exposure and HLA in healthy donors. General study results and limits: Being indistinguishable, some V segments were excluded, TRBV6-2 and TRBV6-3 among them. Apparent HLA restriction characterized most CMV-associated TCR beta chains in a later analysis.

Germline V CDR1 and CDR2: SSHAT, FNYEAQ (reference sequence). The CDR3 contains 15 residues. Notes on this clone: What it binds is not known. At one boundary the junction diverges from the germline segment, which might be a read error.

The PCR employed 60 Vbeta primers together with 13 Jbeta primers. Generated by immunoSEQ multiplex PCR, the TCRdb table keeps only in-frame clones and is missing some. In total, the table holds fewer than 150,000 clones. This receptor was obtained from a woman aged 60-75 years in good health and CMV-seronegative. The source material was PBMCs. The V call is TRBV7-7, the J call TRBJ2-3, with TRBD2 matching 12 bases. For the CDR3, the DNA is TGTGCTAGCAGCTTAGGGACTAGCGGGACAGATACGCAGTATTTT. The encoded protein is CASSLGTSGTDTQYF.